These 32 T cell receptor beta chains came from one sample sequenced in a study of Graves' ophthalmopathy and Graves' hyperthyroidism. Amplification from RNA transcripts yielded the TCR beta CDR3 regions. The workflow started with a first-round RT-PCR run with HTBI primers and then moved on to a second-round multiplex PCR. TCRdb ran MiXCR on the multiplex PCR reads and lists one entry per CDR3 protein. Among almost 750,000 distinct CDR3 sequences listed, roughly 40% were seen once. Material: peripheral blood. The source is an adult man with Graves' ophthalmopathy.

V gene TRBV7-9 combines with J gene TRBJ1-1; D is ambiguous. Trimming pared 1 base from V and 4 bases from J, leaving 10 bases between. Germline V gene lookup returns CDR1 SEHNR and CDR2 FQNEAQ (reference sequence). This CDR3 region has 14 residues. CDR3 sequence reads: CASSLGSEGTEAFF. CDR3 bases: TGTGCCAGCAGCTTAGGTAGCGAAGGCACTGAAGCTTTCTTT.

The V and J genes are TRBV29-1 and TRBJ1-1; TRBD1 matches 8 bases. Trimming removed 7 bases from V and 0 bases from J; junction bases left unmatched: 10. Per the germline V gene, CDR1 is SQVTM and CDR2 is ANQGSEA. The CDR3 sequence is 15 residues long. DNA of the CDR3: TGCAGCGAAGGGGGACAGGCGTTTATGAACACTGAAGCTTTCTTT. Translating it yields CSEGGQAFMNTEAFF.

The genes are TRBV7-9 and TRBJ2-6; 9 nucleotides agree with TRBD2. After removal of 3 bases from V and 0 bases from J, the junction contained 21 bases not matched to a gene. The CDR3 contains 23 residues. Germline CDR1 and CDR2: SEHNR and FQNEAQ (reference sequence). The CDR3 DNA follows: TGTGCCAGCAGCTTTGGGAGGACTAGCGAGACGTACGGCAAATTCTCTGGGGCCAACGTCCTGACTTTC. It encodes CASSFGRTSETYGKFSGANVLTF.

In the case of this clonotype: The junction departs from the called germline gene at one end, perhaps through a read error. The rearrangement links TRBV24-1 to TRBJ1-5; D gene uncertain. Germline loops: CDR1 KGHDR, CDR2 SFDVKD. The CDR3 loop spans 15 amino acids. CDR3 sequence (DNA): TGTGCCAGCAGTGAAGTGGTTGACAGCAATCAGCCCCAGCATTTT. Translating it yields CASSEVVDSNQPQHF.

This clonotype was seen only once. V and J are TRBV9 and TRBJ2-5, with TRBD2 matching over 13 bases. This CDR3 comprises 17 residues. V shed 4 bases, J shed 6 bases, and the junction held 12 bases outside the gene matches. CDR1 and CDR2 (germline): SGDLS, YYNGEE. DNA for the CDR3: TGTGCCAGCAGCCAAGGACTAGCGGGAGTTGGAATGAAGACCCAGTACTTC. This codes for CASSQGLAGVGMKTQYF.

This clonotype was observed at least ten times. The V gene is TRBV19, the J gene TRBJ1-2; 7 bases are shared with TRBD1. Per germline, CDR1 LNHDA and CDR2 SQIVND (reference sequence). The CDR3 is 15 amino acids. V trimming: 7 bases; J trimming: 2 bases; junction bases outside the gene matches: 10. The CDR3 loop reads CASTRQGRVNYGYTF. CDR3 bases: TGTGCCAGTACCCGACAGGGACGGGTAAACTATGGCTACACCTTC.

Only a few counts were recorded for this clonotype. V gene TRBV6-6 combines with J gene TRBJ1-5, with D perhaps TRBD1 (6 bases). Germline V gives CDR1 MNHNY, CDR2 SVGAGI (reference sequence). The CDR3 is 13 amino acids. The V end lost 2 bases, the J end lost 6 bases, and 8 bases lay between the germline ends. The CDR3 sequence is CASSYADSQPQHF. CDR3 coding DNA: TGTGCCAGCAGTTACGCGGACAGTCAGCCCCAGCATTTT.

This clonotype appeared a few times. V is TRBV12-3 or TRBV12-4 and J is TRBJ1-3; D not resolved. The ends were cut back, 5 bases at V and 0 bases at J, with 11 bases in the middle. The CDR3 is made up of 15 amino acids. The CDR3 spells CASSPDTFSGNTIYF. CDR3 bases: TGTGCCAGCAGTCCCGACACATTCTCTGGAAACACCATATATTTT.

V is TRBV11-1 and J is TRBJ1-2; 7 bases agree with TRBD1. V was pared by 5 bases and J by 0 bases, with 9 bases of the junction left unmatched. Germline CDR1 and CDR2: SGHAT and FQDESV (reference sequence). The CDR3 is 16 amino acids. Here the CDR3 DNA reads TGTGCCAGCAGCCCACAGATGACAGGGTCTAACTATGGCTACACCTTC. Translation gives CASSPQMTGSNYGYTF.

The chain joins TRBV5-8 to TRBJ1-2; 7 bases match TRBD1. With V trimmed by 4 bases and J by 3 bases, 3 bases remained unmatched. CDR3 length: 13 amino acids. The germline V gene encodes CDR1 SGHTS and CDR2 YDEGEE. CDR3 in amino acids: CASSKQGYYGYTF. In DNA, the CDR3 is TGTGCCAGCAGCAAACAGGGGTACTATGGCTACACCTTC.

The chain joins TRBV10-3 to TRBJ2-3; no definite D call. The length of the CDR3 is 10 residues. Between the trimmed V and J ends, which lost 6 bases and 4 bases, there was a span of 2 bases. Germline CDR1 ENHRY, CDR2 SYGVKD. The CDR3, as DNA: TGTGCCATCAGCGCAGATACGCAGTATTTT. Its protein is CAISADTQYF.

The chain employs TRBV29-1 and TRBJ2-3; 7 nucleotides line up with TRBD2. CDR3 length: 12 amino acids. CDR1 SQVTM and CDR2 ANQGSEA come from the germline V gene. The J segment lost 6 bases and the V segment lost 3 bases, leaving 3 bases of the junction unmatched. The CDR3 nucleotides are TGCAGCGTTGATGGGGGGGGGGATACGCAGTATTTT. Translation: CSVDGGGDTQYF.

The CDR3 loop reads CASRRTGGGETQYF. The DNA of the CDR3 is TGTGCCAGCAGGCGGACAGGGGGTGGGGAGACCCAGTACTTC. The chain joins TRBV7-9 to TRBJ2-5, with TRBD1 identical over 10 bases. Trimming took 6 bases from V and 5 from J; bases not matched to a gene: 6. The CDR3 spans 14 residues. CDR1 is SEHNR, CDR2 FQNEAQ, per germline (reference sequence). The whole variable domain, remainder taken from reference TRBV7-9 and TRBJ2-5, is DTGVSQNPRHKITKRGQNVTFRCDPISEHNRLYWYRQTLGQGPEFLTYFQNEAQLEKSRLLSDRFSAERPKGSFSTLEIQRTEQGDSAMYLCASRRTGGGETQYFGPGTRLLVL.

With regard to this clonotype: A much larger clone sits a single nucleotide away, making a read error possible. The chain links TRBV29-1 to TRBJ2-2; no clear D gene. Germline-derived CDR1 and CDR2 are SQVTM and ANQGSEA. The CDR3 consists of 11 residues. Deletions cut 7 bases from V and 1 base from J, with 4 bases between. The CDR3 sequence: CSGWNTGELFF. Here the CDR3 DNA reads TGCAGCGGTTGGAACACCGGGGAGCTGTTTTTT.

The V call is TRBV7-9, the J call TRBJ2-5, with D unresolved. Germline CDR1 SEHNR, CDR2 FQNEAQ (reference sequence). Trimming removed 5 bases at V and 7 bases at J, with 17 bases between. The CDR3 is 14 amino acids. This chain's CDR3 is CASSLWPGNGTQYF. The CDR3 DNA sequence: TGTGCCAGCAGCCTGTGGCCGGGTAATGGGACCCAGTACTTC. Supplemented by reference TRBV7-9 and TRBJ2-5, the full variable domain reads DTGVSQNPRHKITKRGQNVTFRCDPISEHNRLYWYRQTLGQGPEFLTYFQNEAQLEKSRLLSDRFSAERPKGSFSTLEIQRTEQGDSAMYLCASSLWPGNGTQYFGPGTRLLVL.

This chain joins TRBV10-2 and TRBJ2-5; D call uncertain. Gene TRBJ2-7 matches the end of the DNA better, so the J call may be wrong. CDR3 length: 15 amino acids. Germline V gene lookup returns CDR1 WSHSY and CDR2 SAAADI. DNA for the CDR3: TGCGCCAGCAGTGAATGGTCCCCCCATAGCCACGAGCAGTACTTC. As protein: CASSEWSPHSHEQYF.

This clonotype was observed many times. The chain links TRBV12-3 or TRBV12-4 to TRBJ1-2; no clear D. V shed 2 bases and J shed 4 bases, with 11 bases lying between them. CDR3 length: 14 amino acids. In nucleotides, the CDR3 is TGTGCCAGCAGTTTAAGGGCACAGAGCTATGGCTACACCTTC. Translating gives CASSLRAQSYGYTF.

Notes on this clonotype: The CDR3 ends on some other residue instead of the conserved phenylalanine or tryptophan, so this is likely a read error. J is TRBJ2-5 and V is TRBV5-5, with a tentative D call TRBD1 (5 bases). Trimming removed 4 bases at V and 4 bases at J, with 11 bases between. Germline V CDR1 and CDR2: SGHKS, YYEKEE (reference sequence). The CDR3 has 13 amino acids. CDR3 nucleotides: TGTGCCAGCAGCCCGGATACAGGAGAGACCCAGTACCTC. It codes for CASSPDTGETQYL.

This chain joins TRBV11-2 and TRBJ2-7, with unresolved D. Germline V gene lookup returns CDR1 SGHAT and CDR2 FQNNGV. Trimming pared 1 base from V and 4 bases from J, leaving 11 bases between. The CDR3 covers 14 residues. The CDR3 DNA is TGTGCCAGCAGCTTAGTTAAAGGGCCGTACGAGCAGTACTTC. Protein product: CASSLVKGPYEQYF.

This clonotype was detected a few times. The J gene is TRBJ1-5, the V gene TRBV24-1; D remains unclear. The V gene's germline CDR1 is KGHDR and CDR2 SFDVKD. Between the trimmed V and J ends, which lost 11 bases and 7 bases, there was a span of 17 bases. This CDR3 has 13 amino acids. This CDR3 is CASRWTELQPQHF. CDR3 coding DNA: TGTGCCAGCAGGTGGACCGAGCTCCAGCCCCAGCATTTT.

The J gene is TRBJ2-7, the V gene TRBV24-1, with TRBD1 matching 8 bases. CDR3 length: 14 amino acids. The V and J ends lost 0 bases and 7 bases, in that order; junction bases with no gene match: 4. In germline, CDR1 is KGHDR, CDR2 SFDVKD. The CDR3 loop is CATSDLDRGDEQYF. CDR3 in DNA: TGTGCCACCAGTGATTTGGACAGGGGCGATGAGCAGTACTTC.

This clonotype was observed a handful of times. V gene TRBV28 combines with J gene TRBJ2-7; D unclear. Germline lookup yields CDR1 MDHEN and CDR2 SYDVKM. V was shortened by 2 bases and J by 7 bases, with 6 bases between the two germline ends. There are 11 residues in the CDR3. The CDR3 DNA reads as TGTGCCAGCAGTTTAGAGAAAGAGCAGTACTTC. This encodes CASSLEKEQYF. Looking up the rest from reference TRBV28 and TRBJ2-7 gives the full variable domain: DVKVTQSSRYLVKRTGEKVFLECVQDMDHENMFWYRQDPGLGLRLIYFSYDVKMKEKGDIPEGYSVSREKKERFSLILESASTNQTSMYLCASSLEKEQYFGPGTRLTVT.

This clonotype was recorded many times. The chain carries TRBV20-1 and TRBJ1-2; D gene ambiguous. CDR3 length: 13 residues. Germline-derived CDR1 and CDR2 are DFQATT and SNEGSKA (reference sequence). V was shortened by 4 bases and J by 4 bases, with 13 bases between the two germline ends. CDR3 DNA sequence: TGCAGTGCTACCACGGACGGGCTCTATGGCTACACCTTC. As protein: CSATTDGLYGYTF.

The chain couples TRBV4-1 to TRBJ1-1; 8 nucleotides agree with TRBD1. Germline V gives CDR1 MGHRA, CDR2 YSYEKL. V lost 4 bases and J lost 5; bases outside the gene matches: 12. This CDR3 has 16 amino acids. This CDR3 is CASSLGTGIMWTEAFF. The CDR3 nucleotides read TGCGCCAGCAGCCTCGGGACAGGTATAATGTGGACTGAAGCTTTCTTT.

This clonotype was detected ten times or more. This chain links TRBV2 with TRBJ1-4; a weak D match, TRBD1 (6 bases). The CDR3 runs to 13 residues. CDR1 is SNHLY, CDR2 FYNNEI, per germline. V was pared by 6 bases and J by 7 bases, with 12 bases between. The CDR3 sequence: CASRTGQTEKLFF. For the CDR3, the DNA is TGTGCCAGCAGAACAGGACAGACTGAAAAACTGTTTTTT.

This clonotype occurred many times. This rearrangement joins TRBV20-1 to TRBJ1-4, with D unclear. The V gene lost 5 bases and the J gene lost 10 bases, with 14 bases spanning the gap. The CDR3 length is 12 residues. From germline, CDR1 is DFQATT and CDR2 SNEGSKA (reference sequence). This CDR3 reads CSAPPNLGKLFF. CDR3 nucleotide sequence: TGCAGTGCTCCCCCGAATCTCGGAAAACTGTTTTTT.

The sample holds a few counts of this clonotype. The chain couples TRBV5-1 to TRBJ2-7, with D perhaps TRBD1 (8 bases). The CDR3 consists of 16 residues. The germline CDR1 and CDR2 sequences are SGHRS and YFSETQ. Trimming took 4 bases from V and 2 from J, leaving 19 bases between them. DNA of the CDR3: TGCGCCAGCAGCCCGGGGGGTTCGACAGGGGCCTACGAGCAGTACTTC. Translated: CASSPGGSTGAYEQYF.

This clonotype was recorded a few times. The chain carries TRBV12-3 or TRBV12-4 and TRBJ1-4, with D maybe TRBD1 (6 bases). There are 14 residues in the CDR3. V was cut by 1 base and J by 5 bases, with 8 bases left in between. The CDR3 loop reads CASSLDRVNEKLFF. The DNA for the CDR3 is TGTGCCAGCAGTTTAGACAGGGTAAATGAAAAACTGTTTTTT.

Many counts were recorded for this clonotype. The chain has TRBV10-3 and TRBJ2-7; 9 nucleotides align to TRBD1. V trimming: 4 bases; J trimming: 5 bases; junction bases outside the gene matches: 12. Germline V gives CDR1 ENHRY, CDR2 SYGVKD. The CDR3 contains 16 residues. CDR3 bases: TGTGCCATCAGTGCCTTAGTGGACAGGGGAGGCAACGAGCAGTACTTC. This codes for CAISALVDRGGNEQYF.

The V gene is TRBV7-2, the J gene TRBJ2-5, with TRBD2 identical over 13 bases. This CDR3 has 16 residues. Unmatched junction bases numbered 5, after V lost 5 bases and J lost 2 bases. Germline V gives CDR1 SGHTA, CDR2 FQGNSA. The CDR3: CASSQGLAGMQETQYF. In nucleotides, the CDR3 is TGTGCCAGCAGCCAGGGACTAGCGGGGATGCAAGAGACCCAGTACTTC.

The chain employs TRBV25-1 and TRBJ1-5; D uncertain. The CDR3 runs to 13 residues. V was cut by 11 bases and J by 3 bases, with 14 bases left in between. Germline V gives CDR1 MGHDK, CDR2 SYGVNS. The CDR3 coding sequence is TGTGCCCTGAGCTGGACTAACAATCAGCCCCAGCATTTT. Its translation is CALSWTNNQPQHF.

The chain is built from TRBV6-2 or TRBV6-3 and TRBJ2-5; TRBD2 agrees at 7 bases. V dropped 6 bases and J dropped 5; count of bases not matched to a gene: 6. CDR3 length equals 13 residues. Germline lookup yields CDR1 MNHEY and CDR2 SVGEGT. As DNA, the CDR3 is TGTGCCAGCAGGCTGACTAGCTTTGAGACCCAGTACTTC. Protein: CASRLTSFETQYF.